This TCR beta chain was profiled in a study of shared clonotypes between healthy human individuals. CDR1 is SGHTA and CDR2 is FQGNSA in the germline V gene. The CDR3 contains 13 residues. Trimming removed 5 bases from V and 6 bases from J, with 11 bases in between. Clones were read by immunoSEQ multiplex PCR, and TCRdb kept only the in-frame ones, dropping some. Of hundreds of thousands of clones in the sample, 70% to 80% were seen once. The receptor comes from a woman in her forties in good health. Some clones in this sample may be carry-over from other donors' samples. V is TRBV7-2 and J is TRBJ2-1; D is ambiguous. Input material: PBMCs. The CDR3 sequence: CASSAYPANEQFF. CDR3 DNA: TGTGCCAGCAGCGCCTACCCGGCCAATGAGCAGTTCTTC.